The entry below gives a single T cell receptor beta chain sequence along with its context. Produced via immunoSEQ multiplex PCR; TCRdb's table is partial and in-frame only. In the table there are 500,000 to 750,000 clones, roughly 90% of which are singletons. This specimen comes from a study of shared T cell receptors in the human thymus. This CDR3 is built from 17 residues. The V segment lost 2 bases and the J segment 4 bases; nucleotides outside the gene matches: 8. Germline V gene sequence: CDR1 MDHEN, CDR2 SYDVKM. A further study also used this sample, focusing on human thymus T cells. As that study records: Resections from corrective heart surgery supplied the thymus tissue.

This chain uses TRBV28 with TRBJ1-1; 12 positions agree with TRBD1. Source material: thymocytes. The TCR originated in a boy under two years old with a congenital heart defect. The CDR3 here is CASSLEPGQGARTEAFF. CDR3 sequence (DNA): TGTGCCAGCAGTTTAGAACCGGGACAGGGGGCGCGCACTGAAGCTTTCTTT.